Below, one TCR beta chain is given with its context. Antigen unknown. The data were taken from a study of blood T cells in healthy people across ages. Study-wide context: With template switching, about one barcoded beta molecule was captured per two T cells.

It was with a sample-barcoded 5' primer and a J-beta primer mix that a second PCR of roughly 7 to 12 cycles was run. TCRdb re-called the 5' RACE reads with MiXCR, one entry per CDR3 protein. The sample consists of 600,000 to 900,000 distinct CDR3 sequences, about a quarter of them appearing once. Whole-study results and caveats: It was held that the diversity estimates obtained from one million T cells were underestimates.

The CDR3 sequence is 15 residues long. The V and J ends lost 8 bases and 11 bases, in that order; junction bases with no gene match: 18. The data also belong to a second study, concerning T cells of mothers and their children. As that report states: Mothers yielded over 8.5 million CDR3 reads, children 2.5 million to 3 million each. Biologically related mothers and children overlapped slightly more than unrelated pairs, a non-significant difference.

V usage is TRBV12-3 or TRBV12-4 and J usage is TRBJ2-5, with 9 bases lining up with TRBD2. The clonotype was recovered from a boy younger than 18 in good health. The sample was blood. CDR3 in DNA: TGTGCCAGCGGTTCCGGGTTGACTAGCGGAACGAAGCAGTACTTC. Translated, it gives CASGSGLTSGTKQYF.